This TCR beta chain was captured by sequencing in a study of OX40 agonist ivuxolimab in advanced cancers. Across the study: Recorded diagnoses for dose-escalation patients were hepatocellular carcinoma, melanoma, renal cell or head and neck cancer. Prior anti-PD-1, anti-PD-L1 or anti-CTLA-4 therapy was allowed; around 40% had some.

Comment on this clone: The antigen is undetermined.

Trimming at V came to 5 bases and at J to 3 bases, leaving 1 base not matched to a gene. The CDR3 is made up of 14 amino acids. Germline V CDR1 and CDR2: MRHNA, SNTAGT. General study results and limits: Normalized T-cell clonal expansion was also low in some nonresponders.

The repertoire was sequenced with immunoSEQ multiplex PCR; TCRdb's copy has only in-frame clones and lacks some. The sample yields roughly 50,000 clones, approximately 90% seen once. Sequencing used CD4+ or CD8+ T cells sorted from blood, obtained in a trial of the OX40 agonist ivuxolimab. V and J are TRBV6-4 and TRBJ2-1; TRBD2 aligns across 10 bases. The TCR sequence derives from an adult with an advanced solid tumor such as melanoma, head and neck, liver or kidney cancer. In DNA form, the CDR3 reads TGTGCCAGCAGTAGGACTAGCGGCTACAATGAGCAGTTCTTC. Residues: CASSRTSGYNEQFF.